This T cell receptor beta chain is from a study of T cells expressing NK-cell markers. Study background: Just one sequenced donor of eight was HCMV-seronegative, while seven were seropositive. Study-wide results and caveats: One observes that, in a few donors, these clonotypes were also the leading ones within the CD3+CD56-NKG2C+ fraction.

On this clonotype itself: Its specificity is not known.

CDR1 and CDR2 (germline): SGHRS, YFSETQ. The CDR3 spans 18 residues. TCRdb reprocessed the 5' RACE reads and stores each CDR3 protein as one record, lacking DNA. The sample yields approximately 420,000 distinct CDR3 sequences, of which the top ten take up approximately 12%. The gene calls are TRBV5-1 and TRBJ2-3; the TCRdb D gene call, TRBD2, has no DNA to confirm it. This clonotype was obtained from a woman aged 50 to 65 in good health. Specimen: blood T cells: a sorted CD56 or NKG2C T cell subset, CD4+ or CD8+ T cells, or bulk PBMC T cells (not recorded which). This chain's CDR3 is CASSLYLAARLNTDTQYF.